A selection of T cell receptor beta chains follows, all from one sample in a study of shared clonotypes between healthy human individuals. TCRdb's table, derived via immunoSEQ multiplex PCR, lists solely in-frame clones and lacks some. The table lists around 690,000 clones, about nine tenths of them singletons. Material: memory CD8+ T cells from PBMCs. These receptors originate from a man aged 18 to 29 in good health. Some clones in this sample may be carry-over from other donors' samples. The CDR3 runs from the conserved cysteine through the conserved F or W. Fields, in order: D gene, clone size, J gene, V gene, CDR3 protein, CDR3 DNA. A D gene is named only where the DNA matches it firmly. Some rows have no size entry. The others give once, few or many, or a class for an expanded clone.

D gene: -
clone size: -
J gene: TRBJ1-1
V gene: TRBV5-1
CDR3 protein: CASSTANTEAFF
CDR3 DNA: TGCGCCAGCAGTACTGCTAACACTGAAGCTTTCTTT

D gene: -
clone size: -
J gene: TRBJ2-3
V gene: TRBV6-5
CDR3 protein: CASSYGPPQTDTQYF
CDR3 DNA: TGTGCCAGCAGTTACGGGCCACCCCAAACAGATACGCAGTATTTT

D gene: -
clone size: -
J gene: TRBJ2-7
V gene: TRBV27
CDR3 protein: CASSLSRDPYEQYF
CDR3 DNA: TGTGCCAGCAGTTTATCCAGGGACCCCTACGAGCAGTACTTC

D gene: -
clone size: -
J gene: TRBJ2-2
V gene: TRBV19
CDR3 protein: CASRPLNRVTGELFF
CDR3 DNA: TGTGCCAGTAGACCCCTTAATCGGGTGACCGGGGAGCTGTTTTTT

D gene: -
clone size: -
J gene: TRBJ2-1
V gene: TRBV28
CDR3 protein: CASSLGRGVRNEQFF
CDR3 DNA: TGTGCCAGCAGTTTAGGCAGAGGGGTTAGGAATGAGCAGTTCTTC

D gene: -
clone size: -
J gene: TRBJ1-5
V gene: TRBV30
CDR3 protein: CAWSVGGFQPQHF
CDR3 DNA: TGTGCCTGGAGCGTGGGGGGATTTCAGCCCCAGCATTTT

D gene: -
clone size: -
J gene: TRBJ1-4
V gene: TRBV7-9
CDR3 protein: CASSLTATNEKLFF
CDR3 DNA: TGTGCCAGCAGCCTAACTGCAACTAATGAAAAACTGTTTTTT

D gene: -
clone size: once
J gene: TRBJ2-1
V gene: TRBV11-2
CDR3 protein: CASSPRIANEQFF
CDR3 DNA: TGTGCCAGCAGCCCCCGAATAGCCAATGAGCAGTTCTTC

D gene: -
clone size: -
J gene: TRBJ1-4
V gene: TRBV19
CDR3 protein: CASSFVGASGEKLFF
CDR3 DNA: TGTGCCAGTAGTTTCGTCGGGGCCTCGGGTGAAAAACTGTTTTTT

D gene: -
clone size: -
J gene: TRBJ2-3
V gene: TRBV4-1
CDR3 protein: CASSQILIADTDTQYF
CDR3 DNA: TGCGCCAGCAGCCAGATTTTGATAGCAGACACAGATACGCAGTATTTT

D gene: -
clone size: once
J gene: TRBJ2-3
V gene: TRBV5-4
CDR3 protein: CASSLTSDTDTQYF
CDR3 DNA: TGTGCCAGCAGCTTGACTAGTGACACAGATACGCAGTATTTT

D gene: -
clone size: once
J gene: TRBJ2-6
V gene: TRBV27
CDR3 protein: CASSLTPGAGGANVLTF
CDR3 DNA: TGTGCCAGCAGTTTGACCCCGGGGGCCGGTGGGGCCAACGTCCTGACTTTC

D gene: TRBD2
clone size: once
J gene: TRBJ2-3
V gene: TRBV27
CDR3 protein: CASSSGLAGHTDTQYF
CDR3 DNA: TGTGCCAGCAGTTCCGGACTAGCGGGGCACACAGATACGCAGTATTTT

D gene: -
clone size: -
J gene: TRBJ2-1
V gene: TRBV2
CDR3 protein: CASSGGGEQFF
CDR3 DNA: TGTGCCAGCAGTGGGGGTGGTGAGCAGTTCTTC

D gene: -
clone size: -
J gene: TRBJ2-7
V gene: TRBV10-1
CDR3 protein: CASSEYGSGDGGEQYF
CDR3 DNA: TGCGCCAGCAGTGAGTATGGATCAGGGGACGGGGGAGAGCAGTACTTC

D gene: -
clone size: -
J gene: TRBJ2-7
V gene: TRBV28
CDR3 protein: CASKLGPPYEQYF
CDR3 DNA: TGTGCCAGCAAGCTGGGGCCTCCCTACGAGCAGTACTTC

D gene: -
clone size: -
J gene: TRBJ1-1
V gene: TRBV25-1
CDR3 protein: CASSVGVSGYTEAFF
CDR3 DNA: TGTGCCAGCAGTGTCGGGGTGAGTGGGTACACTGAAGCTTTCTTT

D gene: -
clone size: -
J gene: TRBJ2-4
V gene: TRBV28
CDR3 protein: CASSSPPGAKNIQYF
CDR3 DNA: TGTGCCAGCAGTTCCCCCCCGGGCGCGAAAAACATTCAGTACTTC

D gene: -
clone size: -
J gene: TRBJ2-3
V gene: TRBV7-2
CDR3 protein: CAVKDWRGSTDTQYF
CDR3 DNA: TGTGCCGTAAAGGATTGGCGGGGTAGCACAGATACGCAGTATTTT

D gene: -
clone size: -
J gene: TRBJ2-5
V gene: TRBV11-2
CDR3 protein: CASEGVWETQYF
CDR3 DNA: TGTGCCAGCGAGGGCGTTTGGGAGACCCAGTACTTC

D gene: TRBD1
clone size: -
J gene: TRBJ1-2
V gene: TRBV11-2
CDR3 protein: CASSPGRGPGYGYTF
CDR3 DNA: TGTGCCAGCAGCCCTGGGAGGGGGCCAGGGTATGGCTACACCTTC

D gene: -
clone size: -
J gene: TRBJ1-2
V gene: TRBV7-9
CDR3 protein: CASSLGQPSNYGYTF
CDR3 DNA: TGTGCCAGCAGCCTCGGACAGCCCTCTAACTATGGCTACACCTTC

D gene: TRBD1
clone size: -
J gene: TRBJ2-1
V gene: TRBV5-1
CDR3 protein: CASSLVRDRLLNEQFF
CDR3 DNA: TGCGCCAGCAGCTTGGTCAGGGACAGGTTGTTGAATGAGCAGTTCTTC

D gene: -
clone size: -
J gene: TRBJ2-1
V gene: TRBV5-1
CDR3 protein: CASSSRLGSYNEQFF
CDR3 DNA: TGCGCCAGCAGCTCTCGACTAGGCTCCTACAATGAGCAGTTCTTC

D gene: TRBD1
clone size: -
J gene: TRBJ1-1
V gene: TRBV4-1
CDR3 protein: CASSRMLWDRAKAFF
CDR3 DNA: TGCGCCAGCAGCCGCATGCTCTGGGACAGGGCGAAAGCTTTCTTT

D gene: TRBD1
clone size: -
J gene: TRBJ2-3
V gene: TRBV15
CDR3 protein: CATSRGQGSTDTQYF
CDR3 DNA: TGTGCCACCAGCAGAGGACAGGGTAGCACAGATACGCAGTATTTT

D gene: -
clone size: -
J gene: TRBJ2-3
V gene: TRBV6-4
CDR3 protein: CASSVSRGGTDTQYF
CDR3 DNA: TGTGCCAGCAGTGTTTCGAGGGGCGGCACAGATACGCAGTATTTT

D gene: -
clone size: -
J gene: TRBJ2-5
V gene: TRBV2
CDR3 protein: CASSEPDGGSEETQYF
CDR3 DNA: TGTGCCAGCAGTGAACCGGATGGGGGTTCCGAAGAGACCCAGTACTTC

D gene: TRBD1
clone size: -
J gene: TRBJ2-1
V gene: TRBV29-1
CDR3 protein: CSVSGTGGNEQFF
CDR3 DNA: TGCAGCGTTTCCGGGACAGGGGGCAATGAGCAGTTCTTC

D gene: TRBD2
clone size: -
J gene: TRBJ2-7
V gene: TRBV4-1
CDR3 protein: CASSHHSGGSSYEQYF
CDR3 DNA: TGCGCCAGCAGCCACCATAGCGGGGGCAGCTCCTACGAGCAGTACTTC

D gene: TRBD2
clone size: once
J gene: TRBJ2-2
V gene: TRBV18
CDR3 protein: CASSPPDLAGALNTGELFF
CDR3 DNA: TGTGCCAGCTCACCACCAGACCTAGCGGGAGCCCTGAACACCGGGGAGCTGTTTTTT